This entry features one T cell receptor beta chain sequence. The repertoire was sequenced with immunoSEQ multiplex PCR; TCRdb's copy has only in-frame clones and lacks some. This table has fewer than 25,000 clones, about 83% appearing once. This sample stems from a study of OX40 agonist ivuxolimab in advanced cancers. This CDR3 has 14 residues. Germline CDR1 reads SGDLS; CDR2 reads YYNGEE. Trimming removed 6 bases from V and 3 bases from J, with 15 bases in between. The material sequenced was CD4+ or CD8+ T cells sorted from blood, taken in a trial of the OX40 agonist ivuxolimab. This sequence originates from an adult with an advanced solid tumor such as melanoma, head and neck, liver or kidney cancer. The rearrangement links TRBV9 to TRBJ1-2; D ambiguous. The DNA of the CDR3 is TGTGCCAGCATGGGGTCCTCGGGATACTATGGCTACACCTTC. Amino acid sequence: CASMGSSGYYGYTF.